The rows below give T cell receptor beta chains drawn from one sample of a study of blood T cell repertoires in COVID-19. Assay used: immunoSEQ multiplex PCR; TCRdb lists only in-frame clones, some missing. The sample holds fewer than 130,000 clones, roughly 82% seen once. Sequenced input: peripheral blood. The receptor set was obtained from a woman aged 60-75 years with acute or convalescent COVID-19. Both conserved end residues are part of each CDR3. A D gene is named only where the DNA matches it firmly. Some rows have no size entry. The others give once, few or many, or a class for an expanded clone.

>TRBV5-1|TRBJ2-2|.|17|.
CASSSLSNGVGTGELFF
TGCGCCAGCAGCTCCCTTTCAAACGGGGTTGGGACCGGGGAGCTGTTTTTT
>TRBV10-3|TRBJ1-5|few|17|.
CAISRGAGVDSNQPQHF
TGTGCCATCAGCCGAGGGGCAGGGGTCGATAGCAATCAGCCCCAGCATTTT
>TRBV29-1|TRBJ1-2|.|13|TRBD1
CSVRTGYNYGYTF
TGCAGCGTTAGGACAGGGTACAACTATGGCTACACCTTC
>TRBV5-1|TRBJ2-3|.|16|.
CASSLETRGGTDTQYF
TGCGCCAGCAGCTTAGAAACCAGGGGGGGCACAGATACGCAGTATTTT
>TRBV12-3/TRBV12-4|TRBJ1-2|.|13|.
CASSQTWGRGYTF
TGTGCCAGCAGCCAAACATGGGGCCGCGGCTACACCTTC
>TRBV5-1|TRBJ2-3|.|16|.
CASSLGGGILGDTQYF
TGCGCCAGCAGCTTGGGGGGCGGGATCCTCGGAGATACGCAGTATTTT
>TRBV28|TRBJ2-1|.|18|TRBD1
CASSLLEGTGFSYNEQFF
TGTGCCAGCAGTTTATTGGAAGGGACAGGCTTCTCCTACAATGAGCAGTTCTTC
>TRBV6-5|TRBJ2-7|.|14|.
CASSPAQGSYEQYF
TGTGCCAGCAGTCCCGCCCAGGGGTCCTACGAGCAGTACTTC
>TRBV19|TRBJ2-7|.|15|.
CASSFRDTYPHEQYF
TGTGCCAGTAGTTTCCGGGACACGTATCCCCACGAGCAGTACTTC
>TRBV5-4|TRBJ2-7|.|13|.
CASTTPYRDEQYF
TGTGCCAGCACCACCCCTTACAGGGACGAGCAGTACTTC
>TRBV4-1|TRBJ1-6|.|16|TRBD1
CASSQPDRGIPSPLHF
TGCGCCAGCAGCCAACCGGACAGGGGAATCCCTTCACCCCTCCACTTT
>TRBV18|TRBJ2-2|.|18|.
CASSPLFSGSKGTGELFF
TGTGCCAGCTCACCACTATTTTCAGGGTCCAAGGGCACCGGGGAGCTGTTTTTT
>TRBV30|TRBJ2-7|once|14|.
CAWSGEDRLYEQYF
TGTGCCTGGAGTGGGGAGGACAGGCTCTACGAGCAGTACTTC
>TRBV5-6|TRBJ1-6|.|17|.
CASSFAQGVGITSPLHF
TGTGCCAGCAGCTTTGCACAGGGTGTCGGTATCACTTCACCCCTCCACTTT
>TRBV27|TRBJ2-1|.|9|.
CASTHEQFF
TGTGCCAGCACTCATGAGCAGTTCTTC
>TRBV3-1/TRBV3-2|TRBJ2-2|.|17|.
CASSVGLRGRRAGELFF
TGTGCCAGCAGCGTAGGCCTACGCGGGCGTCGAGCCGGGGAGCTGTTTTTT
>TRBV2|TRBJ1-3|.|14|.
CASSVTGRGNTIYF
TGTGCCAGCAGTGTAACAGGGCGAGGAAACACCATATATTTT
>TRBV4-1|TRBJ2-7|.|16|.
CASSQDLEGSIYEQYF
TGCGCCAGCAGCCAAGATCTGGAGGGGTCAATCTACGAGCAGTACTTC
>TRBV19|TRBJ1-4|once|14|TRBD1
CASIPTGGNEKLFF
TGTGCCAGTATCCCGACAGGGGGAAATGAAAAACTGTTTTTT
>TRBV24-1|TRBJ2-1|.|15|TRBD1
CATSDSFGTANEQFF
TGTGCCACCAGTGATTCCTTTGGGACAGCCAATGAGCAGTTCTTC
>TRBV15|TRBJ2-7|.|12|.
CATSRDRGGSYF
TGTGCCACCAGCAGAGATAGGGGGGGTTCATACTTC
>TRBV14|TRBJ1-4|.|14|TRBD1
CASKGQGKGEKLFF
TGTGCCAGCAAAGGACAGGGAAAGGGTGAAAAACTGTTTTTT
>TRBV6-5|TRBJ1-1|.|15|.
CASRDAGLVIIEAFF
TGTGCCAGCAGGGATGCGGGACTGGTTATTATAGAAGCTTTCTTT